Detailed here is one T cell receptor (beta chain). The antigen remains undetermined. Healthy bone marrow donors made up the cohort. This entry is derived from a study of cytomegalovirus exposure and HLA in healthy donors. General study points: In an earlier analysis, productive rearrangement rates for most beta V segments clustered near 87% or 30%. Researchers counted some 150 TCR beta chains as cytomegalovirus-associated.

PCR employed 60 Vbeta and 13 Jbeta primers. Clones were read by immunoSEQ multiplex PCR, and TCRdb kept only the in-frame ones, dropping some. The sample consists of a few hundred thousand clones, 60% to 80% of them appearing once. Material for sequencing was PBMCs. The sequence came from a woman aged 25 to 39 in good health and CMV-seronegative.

The CDR3 protein is CASSLDLTGEREKLFF. DNA of the CDR3: TGCGCCAGCAGCTTGGACCTCACAGGGGAGAGAGAAAAACTGTTTTTT. The gene calls are TRBV5-1 and TRBJ1-4, with TRBD1 matching over 7 bases. Trimming at V came to 0 bases and at J to 8 bases, leaving 10 bases not matched to a gene. The germline CDR1 and CDR2 sequences are SGHRS and YFSETQ. CDR3 length: 16 residues.